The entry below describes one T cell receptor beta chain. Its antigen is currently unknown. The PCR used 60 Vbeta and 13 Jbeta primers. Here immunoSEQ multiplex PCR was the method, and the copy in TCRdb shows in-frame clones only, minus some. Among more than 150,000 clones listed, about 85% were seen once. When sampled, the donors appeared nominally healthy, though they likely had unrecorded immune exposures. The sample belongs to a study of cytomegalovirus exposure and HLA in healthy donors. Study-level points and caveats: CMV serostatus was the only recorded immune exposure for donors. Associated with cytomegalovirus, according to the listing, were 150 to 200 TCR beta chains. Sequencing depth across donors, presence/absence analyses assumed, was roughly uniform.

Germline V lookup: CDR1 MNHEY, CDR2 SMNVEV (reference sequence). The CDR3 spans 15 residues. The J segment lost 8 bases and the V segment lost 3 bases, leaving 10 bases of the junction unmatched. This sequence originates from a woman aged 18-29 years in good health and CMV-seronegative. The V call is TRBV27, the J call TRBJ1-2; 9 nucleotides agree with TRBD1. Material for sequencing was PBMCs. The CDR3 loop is CASSLTSTGGGGYTF. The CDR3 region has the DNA TGTGCCAGCAGTTTGACCTCGACAGGGGGAGGGGGCTACACCTTC.